The 2 T cell receptor beta chains given below trace back to one sample, sequenced in a study of response to subunit inactivated influenza vaccine. MiXCR was run by TCRdb on the RT-PCR reads, yielding one entry per CDR3 protein. The sample shows 500,000 or so distinct CDR3 sequences, 10% to 11% of them seen only once. Sample: PBMCs from blood, taken more than 35 days after vaccination. The source of these receptors is a man aged 50-60 years who received an inactivated influenza vaccine.

This clonotype was detected once. The genes are TRBV6-1 and TRBJ2-7; D unresolved. CDR3 length: 15 residues. Germline V gene sequence: CDR1 MNHNS, CDR2 SASEGT. V was shortened by 4 bases and J by 4 bases, with 17 bases between the two germline ends. The CDR3 DNA is TGTGCCAGCAGTGCCGGGCCCTTAGGAGCATACGAGCAGTACTTC. This encodes CASSAGPLGAYEQYF.

This clonotype has only a few counts. The V gene is TRBV12-3 or TRBV12-4, the J gene TRBJ2-3; tentatively, D is TRBD1 (6 bases). V was trimmed by 4 bases and J by 9 bases, leaving 23 bases between them. This CDR3 has 16 amino acids. The CDR3 protein is CASSSRDTPQLGTQYF. In DNA form, the CDR3 reads TGTGCCAGCAGTTCGAGGGACACTCCACAGCTCGGGACGCAGTATTTT.